One sample yielded the 28 T cell receptor beta chains listed below, sequenced in a study of OX40 agonist ivuxolimab in advanced cancers. Sequenced by immunoSEQ multiplex PCR; TCRdb stores in-frame clones only, minus some. The repertoire consists of around 80,000 clones, with roughly four fifths occurring once and the leading ten covering around 5%. The sequenced sample was CD4+ or CD8+ T cells sorted from blood, obtained in a trial of the OX40 agonist ivuxolimab. The origin of the receptors is an adult with an advanced solid tumor such as melanoma, head and neck, liver or kidney cancer.

This clone occurred once. V and J are TRBV6-5 and TRBJ1-2; no clear D gene. V was trimmed by 4 bases and J by 1 base, leaving 16 bases between them. The CDR3 extends over 16 amino acids. The germline V gene encodes CDR1 MNHEY and CDR2 SVGAGI. The CDR3 loop reads CASSLMAPPVNYGYTF. The CDR3 DNA sequence: TGTGCCAGCAGTTTAATGGCTCCGCCCGTTAACTATGGCTACACCTTC.

This rearrangement joins TRBV15 to TRBJ2-1; 10 bases agree with TRBD2. In germline, CDR1 is LNHNV, CDR2 YYDKDF (reference sequence). CDR3 length: 17 amino acids. Losses at the gene ends were 1 base for V and 7 bases for J; bases not matched to a gene: 10. CDR3 DNA: TGTGCCACCAGCAGAGCTAAACTAGCGGGATGGCCAAATGAGCAGTTCTTC. This translates into CATSRAKLAGWPNEQFF. The full variable domain, in which reference TRBV15 and TRBJ2-1 provide the parts outside the CDR3, is DAMVIQNPRYQVTQFGKPVTLSCSQTLNHNVMYWYQQKSSQAPKLLFHYYDKDFNNEADTPDNFQSRRPNTSFCFLDIRSPGLGDTAMYLCATSRAKLAGWPNEQFFGPGTRLTVL.

A single count supports this clone. The chain employs TRBV9 and TRBJ2-3; the match to TRBD2 covers 8 bases. The CDR3 extends over 14 amino acids. The germline gives CDR1 SGDLS, CDR2 YYNGEE. Trimming removed 0 bases from V and 6 bases from J; junction bases left unmatched: 3. CDR3 amino acids: CASSVGSGGDTQYF. DNA for the CDR3: TGTGCCAGCAGCGTAGGTTCGGGAGGGGATACGCAGTATTTT. Based on the CDR3 plus reference TRBV9 and TRBJ2-3, the full variable domain is DSGVTQTPKHLITATGQRVTLRCSPRSGDLSVYWYQQSLDQGLQFLIQYYNGEERAKGNILERFSAQQFPDLHSELNLSSLELGDSALYFCASSVGSGGDTQYFGPGTRLTVL.

V is TRBV28 and J is TRBJ1-5; TRBD1 is a possible D gene (6 bases). Germline V CDR1 and CDR2: MDHEN, SYDVKM. The V gene lost 5 bases and the J gene lost 3 bases, with 11 bases spanning the gap. This CDR3 is built from 14 residues. CDR3 DNA sequence: TGTGCCAGCAGTCGACAGGTAGACAATCAGCCCCAGCATTTT. This encodes CASSRQVDNQPQHF. Filled out from reference TRBV28 and TRBJ1-5, the complete variable domain reads DVKVTQSSRYLVKRTGEKVFLECVQDMDHENMFWYRQDPGLGLRLIYFSYDVKMKEKGDIPEGYSVSREKKERFSLILESASTNQTSMYLCASSRQVDNQPQHFGDGTRLSIL.

This clone was seen a few times. This sample also contains other DNA sequences that code for the same CDR3. The V gene is TRBV7-2, the J gene TRBJ1-2; D not resolved. This CDR3 has 12 residues. V was trimmed by 5 bases and J by 4 bases, leaving 8 bases between them. Germline CDR1 SGHTA, CDR2 FQGNSA. CDR3 region: CASSVSSYGYTF. CDR3 sequence (DNA): TGTGCCAGCAGCGTATCTAGCTATGGCTACACCTTC. Supplemented by reference TRBV7-2 and TRBJ1-2, the full variable domain reads GAGVSQSPSNKVTEKGKDVELRCDPISGHTALYWYRQSLGQGLEFLIYFQGNSAPDKSGLPSDRFSAERTGGSVSTLTIQRTQQEDSAVYLCASSVSSYGYTFGSGTRLTVV.

The chain links TRBV20-1 to TRBJ2-1; D tentatively fits TRBD1 or TRBD2 (5 bases each). Trimming took 5 bases from V and 9 from J, leaving 11 bases between them. The CDR3 consists of 11 residues. Germline V lookup: CDR1 DFQATT, CDR2 SNEGSKA (reference sequence). The CDR3 nucleotides read TGCAGTGCTGGGGGAGAAGTTGAGCAGTTCTTC. It codes for CSAGGEVEQFF.

The chain has TRBV4-2 and TRBJ2-5; 12 bases map to TRBD2. Unmatched junction bases numbered 6, after V lost 4 bases and J lost 6 bases. Germline CDR1 reads LGHNA; CDR2 reads YNFKEQ. The CDR3 length is 15 residues. In nucleotides, the CDR3 is TGTGCCAGCAGCCCCTTGACTAGCGGGGGACAGACCCAGTACTTC. Residues: CASSPLTSGGQTQYF.

V and J are TRBV4-1 and TRBJ2-5; D is perhaps TRBD1 or TRBD2 (7 bases each). Trimming shortened V by 4 bases and J by 5 bases, and 20 bases separated the two germline ends. The germline CDR1 and CDR2 sequences are MGHRA and YSYEKL. The CDR3 sequence is 16 residues long. CDR3 protein: CASSRSRGRGQETQYF. CDR3 sequence (DNA): TGCGCCAGCAGCCGATCCAGGGGGAGGGGGCAGGAGACCCAGTACTTC.

The rearrangement uses TRBV11-3 and TRBJ2-2; possible D gene TRBD1, 6 bases. With 3 bases removed from V and 4 bases from J, the gap between germline ends came to 9 bases. Germline CDR1 and CDR2: SGHNT and YENEEA. The CDR3 has 14 residues. CDR3 DNA: TGTGCCAGCAGCTTTGGACAGATCACCGGGGAGCTGTTTTTT. Residues: CASSFGQITGELFF.

The chain joins TRBV5-1 to TRBJ2-7; 11 bases line up with TRBD2. CDR3 length: 15 amino acids. The V and J ends lost 1 base and 3 bases, in that order; junction bases with no gene match: 3. The germline CDR1 and CDR2 sequences are SGHRS and YFSETQ. The CDR3 DNA sequence: TGCGCCAGCAGCTTGTGGGGGACTAGCGGCTACGAGCAGTACTTC. Residues: CASSLWGTSGYEQYF. Full variable domain (remainder filled in from reference TRBV5-1 and TRBJ2-7): KAGVTQTPRYLIKTRGQQVTLSCSPISGHRSVSWYQQTPGQGLQFLFEYFSETQRNKGNFPGRFSGRQFSNSRSEMNVSTLELGDSALYLCASSLWGTSGYEQYFGPGTRLTVT.

The chain is built from TRBV29-1 and TRBJ2-7; the D gene could be TRBD1 or TRBD2 (5 bases each). With 4 bases removed from V and 1 base from J, the gap between germline ends came to 8 bases. The germline V gene has CDR1 SQVTM and CDR2 ANQGSEA. The CDR3 is 12 amino acids. CDR3: CSVGDGSYEQYF. In DNA form, the CDR3 reads TGCAGCGTTGGGGACGGGTCCTACGAGCAGTACTTC.

The V gene is TRBV6-1, the J gene TRBJ1-4; unclear D gene. The V and J ends lost 4 bases and 12 bases respectively, with 9 bases between them. The CDR3 length is 11 residues. From germline, CDR1 is MNHNS and CDR2 SASEGT. As DNA, the CDR3 is TGTGCCAGCAGTGGAGTAGGAGAACTGTTTTTT. Residues: CASSGVGELFF.

The rearrangement uses TRBV4-1 and TRBJ2-7; 7 nucleotides agree with TRBD1. The CDR3 has 15 residues. Germline V gene data show CDR1 as MGHRA and CDR2 as YSYEKL. Losses at the gene ends were 3 bases for V and 6 bases for J; bases not matched to a gene: 11. CDR3 sequence reads: CASSHPRTGPSEQYF. CDR3 bases: TGCGCCAGCAGCCATCCTCGGACAGGACCCTCCGAGCAGTACTTC.

The chain couples TRBV4-2 to TRBJ2-6; D unresolved. The CDR3 totals 16 residues. V dropped 2 bases and J dropped 0 bases, with 8 bases sitting between them. In germline, CDR1 is LGHNA, CDR2 YNFKEQ. The CDR3, as DNA: TGTGCCAGCAGCCAACCATCGAACTCTGGGGCCAACGTCCTGACTTTC. Translated: CASSQPSNSGANVLTF.

The gene calls are TRBV19 and TRBJ2-3, with 7 bases fitting TRBD2. CDR3 length equals 16 residues. V was clipped by 2 bases and J by 2 bases; unmatched bases: 7. CDR1 and CDR2 (germline): LNHDA, SQIVND (reference sequence). CDR3 sequence: CASSIRAGPNTDTQYF. In DNA form, the CDR3 reads TGTGCCAGTAGTATAAGAGCGGGACCTAACACAGATACGCAGTATTTT.

J is TRBJ2-5 and V is TRBV7-8; no definite D call. The V end lost 1 base, the J end lost 2 bases, and 5 bases lay between the germline ends. This CDR3 comprises 13 residues. Germline CDR1 and CDR2: SGHVS and FQNEAQ. In nucleotides, the CDR3 is TGTGCCAGCAGCTTAGTGGCGCAAGAGACCCAGTACTTC. It yields the protein CASSLVAQETQYF.

This chain uses TRBV5-7 with TRBJ2-4, with D possibly being TRBD1 (6 bases). TRBV5-7 is an ORF for which the function is uncertain. The CDR3 length is 15 residues. V dropped 4 bases and J dropped 2 bases, with 13 bases sitting between them. The CDR3 protein is CASSLPQGTKNIQYF. CDR3 coding DNA: TGTGCCAGCAGCCTCCCCCAGGGGACCAAAAACATTCAGTACTTC.

The chain couples TRBV2 to TRBJ1-5; tentatively, D is TRBD1 (6 bases). The CDR3 runs to 17 residues. V dropped 6 bases and J dropped 1 base, with 19 bases sitting between them. Per germline, CDR1 SNHLY and CDR2 FYNNEI. The CDR3 DNA follows: TGTGCCAGCAGACGGGGGCAGGGGAGTTTCAGCAATCAGCCCCAGCATTTT. Amino acids: CASRRGQGSFSNQPQHF.

The chain has TRBV11-3 and TRBJ2-7, with a possible D match to TRBD1 (6 bases). Trimming removed 4 bases at V and 5 bases at J, with 12 bases between. CDR1 and CDR2 (germline): SGHNT, YENEEA. The CDR3 length is 13 residues. The CDR3 region has the DNA TGTGCCAGCAGCTGGAATCAGGGGAACGAGCAGTACTTC. Its protein product is CASSWNQGNEQYF.

The chain is built from TRBV2 and TRBJ1-4, with D possibly matching TRBD1 (6 bases). The length of the CDR3 is 15 residues. The ends were cut back, 4 bases at V and 8 bases at J, with 17 bases in the middle. The germline CDR1 and CDR2 sequences are SNHLY and FYNNEI. CDR3 amino acids: CASSAYTGTQEKLFF. CDR3 coding DNA: TGTGCCAGCAGTGCCTACACCGGGACACAGGAAAAACTGTTTTTT.

The chain has TRBV28 and TRBJ1-3; D gene ambiguous. Germline CDR1 MDHEN, CDR2 SYDVKM. The V and J ends lost 6 bases and 0 bases respectively, with 15 bases between them. The CDR3 is 16 residues long. The CDR3, as DNA: TGTGCCAGCAGCCCGCCTCTATCCAACTCTGGAAACACCATATATTTT. As protein: CASSPPLSNSGNTIYF.

The gene calls are TRBV7-2 and TRBJ2-3; 7 positions match TRBD2. Looked up from germline, CDR1 is SGHTA and CDR2 is FQGNSA. V lost 8 bases to trimming and J lost 4 bases; unmatched junction nucleotides: 3. The CDR3 loop spans 12 amino acids. The CDR3 reads CASGRESDTQYF. CDR3 DNA sequence: TGTGCCAGCGGGCGGGAGTCAGATACGCAGTATTTT.

In its sample, this clone was seen a few times. In DNA form, the CDR3 reads TGTGCCAGCTCACCAATGGGGCCCAGCCCAGATACGCAGTATTTT. Amino acid sequence: CASSPMGPSPDTQYF. The J gene is TRBJ2-3, the V gene TRBV18; maybe TRBD1 (5 bases). Per germline, CDR1 KGHSH and CDR2 LQKENI. This CDR3 has 15 residues. Deletions cut 2 bases from V and 4 bases from J, with 13 bases between.

In its sample, this clone was seen a few times. CDR3 sequence (DNA): TGTGCCAGCTCACGAGAAGCCGACGTCCTGACTTTC. It is translated as CASSREADVLTF. The rearrangement joins TRBV18 to TRBJ2-6; D gene ambiguous. Germline V gene sequence: CDR1 KGHSH, CDR2 LQKENI. The CDR3 consists of 12 residues. V was pared by 4 bases and J by 11 bases, with 9 bases between.

This clone was seen a single time. As DNA, the CDR3 is TGTGCCACTCAACCCCGGGGCTTCGGCCAGCCCCAGCATTTT. Protein sequence: CATQPRGFGQPQHF. The rearrangement links TRBV19 to TRBJ1-5, with D possibly being TRBD1 (5 bases). Germline CDR1 is LNHDA and CDR2 is SQIVND (reference sequence). Deletions cut 10 bases from V and 7 bases from J, with 20 bases between. This CDR3 region has 14 residues.

This clone was seen a handful of times. V gene TRBV19 combines with J gene TRBJ2-6, with a tentative D call TRBD2 (6 bases). Germline V gene lookup returns CDR1 LNHDA and CDR2 SQIVND (reference sequence). The CDR3 runs to 16 residues. The V end lost 5 bases, the J end lost 0 bases, and 11 bases lay between the germline ends. The CDR3 bases are TGTGCCAGTAGTCCGGGAGCTATCTCTGGGGCCAACGTCCTGACTTTC. It encodes CASSPGAISGANVLTF. Together with reference TRBV19 and TRBJ2-6, the CDR3 gives the full variable domain: DGGITQSPKYLFRKEGQNVTLSCEQNLNHDAMYWYRQDPGQGLRLIYYSQIVNDFQKGDIAEGYSVSREKKESFPLTVTSAQKNPTAFYLCASSPGAISGANVLTFGAGSRLTVL.

This rearrangement joins TRBV5-1 to TRBJ2-1, with 7 bases lining up with TRBD2. Germline V gene data show CDR1 as SGHRS and CDR2 as YFSETQ. The V segment lost 4 bases and the J segment 1 base; nucleotides outside the gene matches: 8. The CDR3 totals 16 residues. The CDR3 here is CASSQTGTNSYNEQFF. CDR3 coding DNA: TGCGCCAGCAGCCAGACCGGGACTAATTCCTACAATGAGCAGTTCTTC.

This chain links TRBV12-5 with TRBJ2-6; no clear D. From germline, CDR1 is LGHNT and CDR2 FRNRAP. Trimming pared 6 bases from V and 0 bases from J, leaving 3 bases between. The CDR3 spans 13 residues. CDR3 nucleotide sequence: TGTGCTAGTGGGGTCTCTGGGGCCAACGTCCTGACTTTC. Amino acids: CASGVSGANVLTF.